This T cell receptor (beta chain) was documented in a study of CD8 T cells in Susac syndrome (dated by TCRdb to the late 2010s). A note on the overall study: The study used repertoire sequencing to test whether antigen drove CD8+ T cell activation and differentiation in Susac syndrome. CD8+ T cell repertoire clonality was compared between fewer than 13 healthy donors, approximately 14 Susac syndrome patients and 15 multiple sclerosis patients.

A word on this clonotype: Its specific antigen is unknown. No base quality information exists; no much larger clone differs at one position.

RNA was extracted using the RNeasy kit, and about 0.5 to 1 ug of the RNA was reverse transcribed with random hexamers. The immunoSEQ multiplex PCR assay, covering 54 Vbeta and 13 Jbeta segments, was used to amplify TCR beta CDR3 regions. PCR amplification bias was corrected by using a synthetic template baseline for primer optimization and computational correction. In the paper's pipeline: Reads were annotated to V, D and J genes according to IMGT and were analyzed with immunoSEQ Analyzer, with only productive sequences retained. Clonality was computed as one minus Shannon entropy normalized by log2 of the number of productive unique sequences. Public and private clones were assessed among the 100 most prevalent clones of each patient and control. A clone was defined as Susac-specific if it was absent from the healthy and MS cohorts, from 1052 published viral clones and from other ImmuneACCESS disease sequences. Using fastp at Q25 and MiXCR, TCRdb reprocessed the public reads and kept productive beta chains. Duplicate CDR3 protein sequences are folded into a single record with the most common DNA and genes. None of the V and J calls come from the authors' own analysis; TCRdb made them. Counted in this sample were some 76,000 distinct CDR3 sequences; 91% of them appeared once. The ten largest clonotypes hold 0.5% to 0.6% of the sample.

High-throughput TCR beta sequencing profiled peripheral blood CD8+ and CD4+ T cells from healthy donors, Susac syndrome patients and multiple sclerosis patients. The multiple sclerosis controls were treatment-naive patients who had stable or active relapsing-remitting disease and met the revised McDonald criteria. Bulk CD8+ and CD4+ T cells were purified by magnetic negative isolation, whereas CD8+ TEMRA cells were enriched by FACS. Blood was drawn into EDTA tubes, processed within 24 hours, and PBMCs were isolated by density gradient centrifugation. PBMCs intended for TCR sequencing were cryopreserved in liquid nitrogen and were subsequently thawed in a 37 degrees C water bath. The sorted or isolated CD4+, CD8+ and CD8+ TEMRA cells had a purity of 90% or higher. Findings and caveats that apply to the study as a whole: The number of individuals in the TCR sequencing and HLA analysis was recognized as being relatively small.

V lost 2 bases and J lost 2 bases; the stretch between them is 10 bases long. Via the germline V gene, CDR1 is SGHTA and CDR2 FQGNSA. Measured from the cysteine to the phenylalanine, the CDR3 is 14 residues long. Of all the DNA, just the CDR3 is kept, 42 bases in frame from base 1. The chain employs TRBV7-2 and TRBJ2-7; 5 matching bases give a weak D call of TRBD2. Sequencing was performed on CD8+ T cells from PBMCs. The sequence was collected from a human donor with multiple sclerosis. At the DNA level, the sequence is TGTGCCAGCAGCTTATCGGACTCAACCTACGAGCAGTACTTC. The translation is CASSLSDSTYEQYF.